The 14 T cell receptor beta chains listed next were all sequenced from one sample in a study of T cell responses to AZD1222 COVID-19 vaccine. Clones were read by immunoSEQ multiplex PCR, and TCRdb kept only the in-frame ones, dropping some. This table has 110,000 or so clones, approximately 90% appearing once. Sequencing was performed on peripheral blood, taken 28 days after the second AZD1222 dose. These receptors were collected from an adult who received the AZD1222 COVID-19 vaccine.

The chain has TRBV10-3 and TRBJ1-5; D is possibly TRBD1 (5 bases). From germline, CDR1 is ENHRY and CDR2 SYGVKD. The CDR3 totals 14 residues. The V end lost 6 bases, the J end lost 5 bases, and 14 bases lay between the germline ends. CDR3 in amino acids: CAISPTDGDQPQHF. CDR3 coding DNA: TGTGCCATCAGCCCGACAGACGGGGATCAGCCCCAGCATTTT.

CDR3 DNA sequence: TGTGCCAGCAGCCGAACTAGATCCGGCACAGATACGCAGTATTTT. Protein: CASSRTRSGTDTQYF. The gene calls are TRBV3-1 (or the pseudogene TRBV3-2) and TRBJ2-3; a possible D gene is TRBD2 (5 bases). Deletions cut 4 bases from V and 1 base from J, with 12 bases between. This CDR3 is 15 amino acids long. Germline CDR1 is LGHDT and CDR2 is YNNKEL (reference sequence).

Only a few counts were recorded for this clone. This chain joins TRBV2 and TRBJ1-6; D remains ambiguous. The CDR3 extends over 13 amino acids. Germline CDR1 is SNHLY and CDR2 is FYNNEI. V lost 2 bases, J lost 7 bases, and 6 bases lay in between. This CDR3 reads CASSEWENSPLHF. As DNA, the CDR3 is TGTGCCAGCAGTGAATGGGAGAATTCACCCCTCCACTTT.

This rearrangement joins TRBV29-1 to TRBJ1-2; 9 positions agree with TRBD1. The V and J ends lost 6 bases and 7 bases, in that order; junction bases with no gene match: 9. Germline assignment: CDR1 SQVTM and CDR2 ANQGSEA. The CDR3 consists of 13 residues. Written as DNA, the CDR3 is TGCAGCGTAGGGGACAGGGCCCTTGGTGGCTACACCTTC. Translating gives CSVGDRALGGYTF.

A remark on this clone: Compared with germline, one end of the junction differs, possibly owing to a read error. The chain recombines TRBV3-1 (or the pseudogene TRBV3-2) with TRBJ2-5; 9 bases are a match to TRBD2. This CDR3 has 14 residues. Per germline, CDR1 LGHDT and CDR2 YNNKEL (reference sequence). CDR3 in DNA: TGTGCCAGCAGTCAAGCGGGGGGACAAGAGACCCAGTACTTC. Translating it yields CASSQAGGQETQYF.

The chain links TRBV19 to TRBJ2-5, with 7 nucleotides matching TRBD1. The V segment lost 2 bases and the J segment 2 bases; nucleotides outside the gene matches: 14. CDR3 length: 18 residues. The germline V gene encodes CDR1 LNHDA and CDR2 SQIVND (reference sequence). CDR3 in amino acids: CASSIYPPTGPSQETQYF. CDR3 DNA sequence: TGTGCCAGTAGTATATACCCCCCGACAGGGCCCTCTCAAGAGACCCAGTACTTC.

The rearrangement links TRBV7-9 to TRBJ2-7; D not certain. With 1 base removed from V and 2 bases from J, the gap between germline ends came to 9 bases. Germline V gene lookup returns CDR1 SEHNR and CDR2 FQNEAQ (reference sequence). This CDR3 has 14 amino acids. The DNA for the CDR3 is TGTGCCAGCAGCTTAGGGCAGCCGCCCTACGAGCAGTACTTC. It specifies CASSLGQPPYEQYF.

The J gene is TRBJ1-2, the V gene TRBV20-1; D is uncertain. Germline CDR1 is DFQATT and CDR2 is SNEGSKA (reference sequence). The CDR3 has 11 residues. V lost 6 bases and J lost 7, with 12 bases in between. The CDR3 sequence is CSADGIVGYTF. CDR3 DNA sequence: TGCAGTGCGGACGGCATCGTTGGCTACACCTTC.

The gene calls are TRBV11-3 and TRBJ2-5, with TRBD1 matching 8 bases. Germline CDR1 and CDR2: SGHNT and YENEEA. This CDR3 has 14 amino acids. Unmatched junction bases numbered 7, after V lost 5 bases and J lost 5 bases. DNA for the CDR3: TGTGCCAGCAGCACTTCAGGGGGCCGGGAGACCCAGTACTTC. This translates into CASSTSGGRETQYF.

The V and J genes are TRBV19 and TRBJ1-2; TRBD1 is a possible D gene (5 bases). CDR3 length equals 14 residues. V was cut by 4 bases and J by 6 bases, with 15 bases left in between. Looked up from germline, CDR1 is LNHDA and CDR2 is SQIVND (reference sequence). CDR3 residues: CASSRSGIKDGYTF. In DNA, the CDR3 is TGTGCCAGTAGTAGATCAGGGATAAAGGATGGCTACACCTTC.

The chain uses TRBV29-1 and TRBJ1-3; D ambiguous. The germline CDR1 and CDR2 sequences are SQVTM and ANQGSEA. CDR3 length: 14 amino acids. V lost 8 bases and J 0 bases, leaving 14 bases between the germline ends. The CDR3 DNA sequence: TGCAGCCCAGTGGACCCTCACTCTGGAAACACCATATATTTT. Translating it yields CSPVDPHSGNTIYF.

The rearrangement joins TRBV18 to TRBJ2-2; D gene uncertain. Trimming took off 1 base at V and 6 bases at J, with 6 bases between the two ends. The germline V gene has CDR1 KGHSH and CDR2 LQKENI. The CDR3 totals 13 residues. CDR3 sequence reads: CASSPQGAGELFF. CDR3 DNA sequence: TGTGCCAGCTCACCACAGGGTGCCGGGGAGCTGTTTTTT.

V usage is TRBV5-1 and J usage is TRBJ1-2, with 8 nucleotides matching TRBD1. Germline trimming cut 0 bases from V and 5 bases from J; bases unmatched to any gene: 15. CDR1 is SGHRS, CDR2 YFSETQ, per germline. This CDR3 contains 18 residues. CDR3 DNA sequence: TGCGCCAGCAGCTTGGCCTACCTCCGGACAGGGCCCGATTATGGCTACACCTTC. It is translated as CASSLAYLRTGPDYGYTF.

The rearrangement joins TRBV4-2 to TRBJ2-1; 9 nucleotides line up with TRBD2. The V gene's germline CDR1 is LGHNA and CDR2 YNFKEQ. Trimming at V came to 0 bases and at J to 5 bases, leaving 5 bases not matched to a gene. CDR3 length equals 16 residues. The CDR3 spells CASSQDAGGPNNEQFF. CDR3 bases: TGTGCCAGCAGCCAAGACGCGGGAGGGCCGAACAATGAGCAGTTCTTC.